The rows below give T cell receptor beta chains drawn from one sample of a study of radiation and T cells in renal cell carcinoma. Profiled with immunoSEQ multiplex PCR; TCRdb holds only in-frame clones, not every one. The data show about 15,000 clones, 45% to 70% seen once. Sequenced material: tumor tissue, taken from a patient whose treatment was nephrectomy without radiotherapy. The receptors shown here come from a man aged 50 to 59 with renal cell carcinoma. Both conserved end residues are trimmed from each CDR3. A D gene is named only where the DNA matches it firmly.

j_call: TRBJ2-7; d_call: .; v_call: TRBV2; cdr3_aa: ASSEALESY
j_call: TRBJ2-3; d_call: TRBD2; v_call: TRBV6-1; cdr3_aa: ASSGLAGADTQY
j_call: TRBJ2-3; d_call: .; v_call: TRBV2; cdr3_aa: ASSESFMAHETQY
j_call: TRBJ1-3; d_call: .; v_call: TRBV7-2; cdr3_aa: ASSFVTAGNTIY
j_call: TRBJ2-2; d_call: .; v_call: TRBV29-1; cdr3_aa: SAWGAGELF
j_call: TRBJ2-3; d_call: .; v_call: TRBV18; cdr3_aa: ASSPQPGGDTQY
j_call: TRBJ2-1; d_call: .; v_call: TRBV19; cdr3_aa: ASSTINEQF
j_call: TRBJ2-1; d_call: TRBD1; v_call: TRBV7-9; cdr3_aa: ASSLESGGNEQF
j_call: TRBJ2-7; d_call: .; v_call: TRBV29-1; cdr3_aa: SVQGGPYEQY
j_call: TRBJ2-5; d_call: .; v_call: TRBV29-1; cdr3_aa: SVESKGGGRQETQY
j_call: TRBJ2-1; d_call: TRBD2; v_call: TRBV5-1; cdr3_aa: ASSLTAGGSNEQF
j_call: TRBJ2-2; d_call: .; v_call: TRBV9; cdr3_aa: ASSGTGNTGELF
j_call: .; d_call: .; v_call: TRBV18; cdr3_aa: ASSPPGQYGVGYEQY
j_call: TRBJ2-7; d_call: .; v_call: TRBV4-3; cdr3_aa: ASSQIQTNTYEQY
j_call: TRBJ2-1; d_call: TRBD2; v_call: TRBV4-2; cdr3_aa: ASSPLSGGAHNEQF
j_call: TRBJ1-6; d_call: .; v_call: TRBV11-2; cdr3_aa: ASSLKVSPLH
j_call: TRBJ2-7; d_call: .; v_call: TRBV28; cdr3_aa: ASSFAHVQY
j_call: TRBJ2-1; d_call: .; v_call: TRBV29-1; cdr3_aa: SARGGDTSYNEQF
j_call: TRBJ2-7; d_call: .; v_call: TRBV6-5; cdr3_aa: ASSAELAFEQY
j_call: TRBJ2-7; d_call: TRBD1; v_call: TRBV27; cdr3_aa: ASSLYTGDEQY
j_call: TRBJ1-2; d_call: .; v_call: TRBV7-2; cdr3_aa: ASLSELFYGYT
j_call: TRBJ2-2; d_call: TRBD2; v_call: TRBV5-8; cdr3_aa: ASSLPTSGGYTGELF
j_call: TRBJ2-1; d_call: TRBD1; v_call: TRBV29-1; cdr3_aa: SVLTSGGEQF
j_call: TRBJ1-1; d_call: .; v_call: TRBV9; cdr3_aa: ASSSSDGLNTEAF
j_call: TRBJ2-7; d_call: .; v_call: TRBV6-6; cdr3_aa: ASRSQIRGPYEQY
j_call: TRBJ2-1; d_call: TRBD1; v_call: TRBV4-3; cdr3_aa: ASSLDRASYNEQF
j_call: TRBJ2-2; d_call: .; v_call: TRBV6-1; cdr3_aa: ASGRTTGELF
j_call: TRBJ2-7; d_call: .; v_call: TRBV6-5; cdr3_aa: ASSYRAGNEQY
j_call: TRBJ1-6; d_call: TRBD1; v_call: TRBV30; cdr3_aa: ARGQGYNSPLH
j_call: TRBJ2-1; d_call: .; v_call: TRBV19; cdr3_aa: ASSILGKGEQF